This TCR beta chain was found in a study of blood T cell repertoires in COVID-19. Participants spanned ages about 18 to 95 years and resided in 20 to 30 US areas. Participant-reported clinical history was the basis for cohort assignment. Recovery meant two consecutive negative NP/OP PCR tests, professional clearance, or resolved symptoms. A single count supports this clone. In the original analysis: The authors estimated nucleated cell counts from reference gene primer amplification. Libraries were prepared by immunoSEQ multiplex PCR; TCRdb keeps only in-frame clonotypes and omits some of them. That table furnishes V, J and clone size, whereas the DNA furnished D and trimming. This sample has under 150,000 clones, with 83% found just once. Germline CDR1 and CDR2: MNHNY and SVGAGI (reference sequence). V gave up 7 bases and J gave up 9 bases, with 16 bases separating them. This CDR3 contains 13 residues.

Source material: PBMCs or T cells enriched from blood (not recorded which). The chain recombines TRBV6-6 with TRBJ1-3, with D perhaps matching TRBD1 (5 bases). This receptor was taken from a man aged 25 to 40 who had recovered from COVID-19. CDR3 residues: CASNQGLSGTIYF. The DNA for the CDR3 is TGTGCCAGCAACCAGGGACTCTCGGGCACCATATATTTT.